Presented here are 8 T cell receptor beta chains from one specimen sequenced in a study of post-analysis software for immune sequencing data. Study-level points and caveats: Roughly five TRBV segments appeared more often in patients than in controls, and TRBV5-6, TRBV5-1 and TRBV20-1 were among these.

Their cognate antigens are unknown. cDNA libraries for TCR beta contained unique molecular identifiers. Each CDR3 protein is one row after TCRdb ran MiXCR on the PCR reads. In the table there are fewer than 700,000 distinct CDR3 sequences, around 40% of which are singletons. Sequenced input: blood. These receptor sequences come from a girl aged 10 to 17 with multiple sclerosis.

This chain joins TRBV12-3 or TRBV12-4 and TRBJ2-5; the D is unclear. Trimming cost V 5 bases and J 4 bases, with 14 bases left between them. The CDR3 runs to 14 residues. The CDR3 loop is CASSPDLTGETQYF. For the CDR3, the DNA is TGTGCCAGCAGTCCTGACCTTACGGGAGAGACCCAGTACTTC.

The chain joins TRBV5-6 to TRBJ2-7; TRBD1 matches 8 bases. The DNA end favors TRBJ2-4, so the J call may be wrong. Germline V gene lookup returns CDR1 SGHDT and CDR2 YYEEEE. The CDR3 loop spans 15 amino acids. The CDR3 region is CASSSRTGLVNIQYF. DNA for the CDR3: TGTGCCAGCAGCTCAAGGACAGGGCTGGTGAACATTCAGTACTTC.

This chain uses TRBV5-8 with TRBJ1-2, with D hard to call. The CDR3 runs 13 residues. Germline CDR1 SGHTS, CDR2 YDEGEE. Between the trimmed V and J ends, which lost 4 bases and 1 base, there was a span of 8 bases. DNA for the CDR3: TGTGCCAGCAGCCTTACTTATAACTATGGCTACACCTTC. Translated, it gives CASSLTYNYGYTF.

This chain connects TRBV6-5 to TRBJ1-1; 7 nucleotides agree with TRBD1. Germline assignment: CDR1 MNHEY and CDR2 SVGAGI. With V trimmed by 2 bases and J by 7 bases, 7 bases remained unmatched. The CDR3 length is 14 residues. CDR3 nucleotides: TGTGCCAGCAGTTACCTCGGACAGGCCAATGAAGCTTTCTTT. Translated, it gives CASSYLGQANEAFF.

In this sample, this clonotype turned up a few times. This chain uses TRBV4-1 with TRBJ2-3; TRBD1 matches 8 bases. The V segment lost 6 bases and the J segment 4 bases; nucleotides outside the gene matches: 12. The length of the CDR3 is 16 residues. Germline V gene data show CDR1 as MGHRA and CDR2 as YSYEKL. The CDR3 reads CASSGTGRNRADTQYF. CDR3 DNA: TGCGCCAGCAGTGGGACAGGCAGGAATCGGGCAGATACGCAGTATTTT.

This clonotype was found a few times. The CDR3 spells CASRRTSGSFNEQYF. CDR3 in DNA: TGTGCCAGCAGACGAACTAGCGGGAGTTTCAACGAGCAGTACTTC. The chain carries TRBV6-5 and TRBJ2-7; 11 bases line up with TRBD2. The CDR3 consists of 15 residues. The V gene end was trimmed by 6 bases and the J gene end by 5 bases; junction bases not matched to a gene: 9. From germline, CDR1 is MNHEY and CDR2 SVGAGI.

The chain links TRBV6-5 to TRBJ1-4; 11 bases line up with TRBD1. The germline CDR1 and CDR2 sequences are MNHEY and SVGAGI. Trimming took 2 bases from V and 5 from J; bases not matched to a gene: 4. The CDR3 covers 16 residues. CDR3 loop: CASSYRWTGGNEKLFF. For the CDR3, the DNA is TGTGCCAGCAGTTACCGTTGGACAGGGGGCAATGAAAAACTGTTTTTT.

This clonotype has only a few counts. The J gene is TRBJ2-7, the V gene TRBV7-8; D possibly corresponds to TRBD1 (5 bases). CDR3 size: 12 residues. Germline loops: CDR1 SGHVS, CDR2 FQNEAQ. V was cut by 7 bases and J by 12 bases, with 19 bases left in between. This CDR3 reads CASTPSTQGMYF. The CDR3 DNA sequence: TGTGCCAGCACACCTTCAACGCAGGGCATGTACTTC.